A selection of T cell receptor beta chains follows, all from one sample in a study of human T cells and chemical hapten exposure. TCRdb reprocessed the RACE reads with MiXCR, giving one entry per CDR3 protein. The repertoire holds around 360,000 distinct CDR3 sequences, with around 6% as singletons. Sequencing used whole blood, obtained in connection with sensitization to the hapten diphenylcyclopropenone (DPC). Receptors originate from a woman in her late teens or twenties with alopecia areata. Some clones in this sample may be carry-over from other donors' samples. CDR3s include the opening cysteine and the closing phenylalanine or tryptophan. The D gene is left open where the match is weak. Clone size is given for some rows only: seen once, a few or many times, or a class if the clone is expanded.

v_call	cdr3_length	j_call	d_call	clone_size	cdr3_aa	cdr3_nt
TRBV6-6	13	TRBJ2-3	TRBD2	NA	CASRAGGQDTQYF	TGTGCCAGCAGGGCGGGGGGGCAAGATACGCAGTATTTT
TRBV20-1	16	TRBJ1-5	TRBD1	many	CSARDPKGGDYQPQHF	TGCAGTGCTAGAGACCCCAAAGGGGGCGATTATCAGCCCCAGCATTTT
TRBV19	15	TRBJ2-7	TRBD1	NA	CATQDDRGPPYEQYF	TGTGCCACCCAAGACGACAGGGGACCACCCTACGAGCAGTACTTC
TRBV10-2	15	TRBJ2-2	TRBD2	NA	CASSEPGLAAGELFF	TGCGCCAGCAGTGAACCGGGACTAGCAGCCGGGGAGCTGTTTTTT
TRBV28	15	TRBJ1-1	NA	many	CASSFLDRPNTEAFF	TGTGCCAGCAGTTTTCTCGACAGACCGAACACTGAAGCTTTCTTT
TRBV3-1	13	TRBJ2-5	NA	many	CASSQVERVTQYF	TGTGCCAGCAGCCAAGTGGAGAGAGTGACCCAGTACTTC
TRBV4-2	16	TRBJ2-7	TRBD1	NA	CASSQGGTGVPGEQYF	TGTGCCAGCAGCCAAGGAGGGACAGGGGTTCCGGGCGAGCAGTACTTC
TRBV4-3	14	TRBJ1-2	NA	few	CASSQDRGSGGYTF	TGCGCCAGCAGCCAAGATCGAGGAAGCGGTGGCTACACCTTC
TRBV18	14	TRBJ1-5	TRBD1	few	CASSPGTGVQPQHF	TGTGCCAGCTCACCCGGGACAGGGGTTCAGCCCCAGCATTTT
TRBV5-1	17	TRBJ1-3	NA	NA	CASSLASGSSSGNTIYF	TGCGCCAGCAGCTTGGCCTCCGGGTCAAGCTCTGGAAACACCATATATTTT
TRBV28	14	TRBJ1-1	NA	NA	CASVIQGGNTEAFF	TGTGCCAGCGTGATACAAGGGGGAAACACTGAAGCTTTCTTT
TRBV29-1	17	TRBJ2-6	NA	few	CSVEDRFRGTGANVLTF	TGCAGCGTTGAAGATCGATTTCGGGGAACGGGGGCCAACGTCCTGACTTTC
TRBV5-1	15	TRBJ2-5	NA	many	CASRPDGMLQETQYF	TGCGCCAGCCGGCCTGACGGGATGCTACAAGAGACCCAGTACTTC
TRBV21-1	14	TRBJ1-2	NA	many	CASSKGTGGYGYTF	TGTGCCAGCAGCAAAGGAACAGGGGGGTATGGCTACACCTTC
TRBV20-1	14	TRBJ1-2	NA	NA	CSARDHGSNYGYTF	TGCAGTGCTAGAGATCACGGCAGTAACTATGGCTACACCTTC
TRBV7-8	19	TRBJ2-4	TRBD2	few	CASSLIERRGGRGKNIQYF	TGTGCCAGCAGCTTAATTGAACGGCGGGGGGGCCGGGGCAAAAACATTCAGTACTTC
TRBV29-1	15	TRBJ2-1	TRBD2	NA	CSVETRGGLSNEQFF	TGCAGCGTTGAAACGCGGGGGGGCTTATCGAATGAGCAGTTCTTC
TRBV2	14	TRBJ2-7	NA	NA	CASRVTEAIGEQYF	TGTGCCAGCAGGGTGACTGAGGCTATAGGCGAGCAGTACTTC
TRBV3-1	12	TRBJ1-2	NA	NA	CASSQEATGYTF	TGTGCCAGCAGCCAAGAGGCGACTGGCTACACCTTC
TRBV12-3/TRBV12-4	13	TRBJ1-2	TRBD1	few	CASSPTGGAGYTF	TGTGCCAGCAGCCCTACAGGGGGCGCGGGCTACACCTTC
TRBV4-1	14	TRBJ2-5	TRBD2	many	CASSQGLAEETQYF	TGCGCCAGCAGCCAAGGACTAGCGGAAGAGACCCAGTACTTC
TRBV20-1	11	TRBJ2-3	TRBD2	few	CSASSGGVQYF	TGCAGTGCTAGCAGCGGGGGAGTGCAGTATTTT
TRBV7-3	14	TRBJ1-1	TRBD1	few	CASSPDRFLTEAFF	TGTGCCAGCAGCCCGGACAGGTTTCTGACTGAAGCTTTCTTT
TRBV6-1	15	TRBJ2-1	TRBD1	few	CASSEGRTGGLEQFF	TGTGCCAGCAGTGAAGGCAGGACAGGGGGGTTGGAGCAGTTCTTC
TRBV13	15	TRBJ2-3	NA	many	CASSSGSPITDTQYF	TGTGCCAGCAGCTCCGGGAGCCCAATCACAGATACGCAGTATTTT
TRBV6-6	14	TRBJ2-3	NA	NA	CASSYVSSTDTQYF	TGTGCCAGCAGTTACGTCTCCAGTACAGATACGCAGTATTTT
TRBV14	15	TRBJ2-5	TRBD1	few	CASSQDLTGQETQYF	TGTGCCAGCAGCCAAGATCTGACAGGGCAAGAGACCCAGTACTTC
TRBV20-1	16	TRBJ1-1	NA	many	CSASGQGRQRNTEAFF	TGCAGTGCTAGTGGTCAGGGGAGGCAGAGGAACACTGAAGCTTTCTTT
TRBV13	15	TRBJ1-6	TRBD1	many	CASSLEGQLNSPLHF	TGTGCCAGCAGCTTAGAGGGACAGCTAAATTCACCCCTCCACTTT
TRBV6-2/TRBV6-3	16	TRBJ1-1	NA	many	CASSYVSAGRNTEAFF	TGTGCCAGCAGTTATGTCAGTGCGGGACGGAACACTGAAGCTTTCTTT
TRBV6-2/TRBV6-3	13	TRBJ1-1	NA	many	CASSSSRNTEAFF	TGTGCCAGCAGCTCTTCCCGGAACACTGAAGCTTTCTTT
TRBV5-1	14	TRBJ2-7	NA	few	CASSLTRSSYEQYF	TGCGCCAGCAGCTTGACGAGGAGCTCCTACGAGCAGTACTTC
TRBV7-3	13	TRBJ2-1	NA	few	CASSFRDDHEQFF	TGTGCCAGCAGCTTCCGGGACGATCATGAGCAGTTCTTC
TRBV7-9	15	TRBJ2-2	TRBD2	NA	CASSGLAVKGGELFF	TGTGCCAGCAGCGGACTAGCGGTAAAGGGCGGGGAGCTGTTTTTT
TRBV7-9	21	TRBJ2-2	TRBD2	NA	CASSTPGSRASGGHRPGELFF	TGTGCCAGCAGCACTCCAGGGTCGCGAGCTAGCGGGGGACACCGACCCGGGGAGCTGTTTTTT
TRBV12-3/TRBV12-4	16	TRBJ2-3	NA	few	CASSFRNPPLPDTQYF	TGTGCCAGCAGTTTTCGGAATCCCCCCCTGCCAGATACGCAGTATTTT
TRBV18	15	TRBJ2-7	TRBD1	many	CASSPPTGATGEQYF	TGTGCCAGCTCACCACCTACAGGGGCAACGGGGGAGCAGTACTTC
TRBV6-2/TRBV6-3	13	TRBJ2-7	NA	NA	CASSYVGPSEQYF	TGTGCCAGCAGTTACGTCGGACCCTCCGAGCAGTACTTC
TRBV4-3	18	TRBJ1-3	TRBD1	few	CASSQETPDRVSGNTIYF	TGCGCCAGCAGCCAAGAGACACCTGACAGGGTCTCTGGAAACACCATATATTTT
TRBV6-5	17	TRBJ2-3	TRBD2	many	CASSYSSSGLAGVTQYF	TGTGCCAGCAGTTACTCGAGCTCTGGGCTAGCGGGAGTTACGCAGTATTTT
TRBV5-6	19	TRBJ2-3	TRBD2	NA	CASSLRLAGESKGTDTQYF	TGTGCCAGCAGCTTAAGACTAGCGGGGGAGTCGAAAGGCACAGATACGCAGTATTTT
TRBV5-1	13	TRBJ1-1	NA	many	CASRSRADTEAFF	TGCGCCAGCAGAAGCAGGGCTGACACTGAAGCTTTCTTT
TRBV7-3	16	TRBJ1-1	TRBD1	NA	CASSLQGAPTRTEAFF	TGTGCCAGCAGCCTACAGGGGGCGCCTACCCGGACTGAAGCTTTCTTT
TRBV7-9	16	TRBJ2-7	TRBD1	many	CASSFNIRDSLYEQYF	TGTGCCAGCAGCTTCAATATCCGGGACAGCCTTTACGAGCAGTACTTC
TRBV28	16	TRBJ2-1	TRBD2	few	CASSLGASGTYNEQFF	TGTGCCAGCAGTTTAGGGGCTAGCGGAACGTATAATGAGCAGTTCTTC
TRBV6-2/TRBV6-3	15	TRBJ1-5	NA	NA	CASSPGGEPNQPQHF	TGTGCCAGCAGTCCCGGAGGGGAACCCAATCAGCCCCAGCATTTT
TRBV20-1	15	TRBJ1-4	NA	NA	CSARDRGRMNEKLFF	TGCAGTGCTAGAGATAGGGGACGGATGAATGAAAAACTGTTTTTT